A selection of T cell receptor beta chains follows, all from one sample in a study of response to subunit inactivated influenza vaccine. MiXCR, run by TCRdb on the RT-PCR reads, gives a single entry per CDR3 protein. This repertoire shows about 570,000 distinct CDR3 sequences, 10% to 12% found once; its top ten account for approximately 10%. Another study also made use of these data, one on T cells expressing NK-cell markers.

The source material was PBMCs from blood, sampled on the day of vaccination. The receptors originated from a man in his forties or fifties who received an inactivated influenza vaccine. Each CDR3 is given with its conserved first and last residue.

cdr3_length v_call cdr3_aa
14 TRBV6-1 CASRETRSTDTQYF
17 TRBV7-9 CASSFPVAGRSYNEQFF
15 TRBV7-9 CASSLGSGNTYEQYF
14 TRBV10-3 CAISEMASTDTQYF
13 TRBV30 CAWTRRAGETQYF
14 TRBV29-1 CSVDRGYNTGELFF
15 TRBV7-9 CASSFTSVSTDTQYF
14 TRBV7-9 CASSLGTGRDTQYF
15 TRBV20-1 CSAPRREGPQETQYF
15 TRBV5-1 CASSSVPGQGETQYF
17 TRBV7-9 CASSSLLAGDTYNEQFF
16 TRBV5-1 CASSPEGDSTTDTQYF
13 TRBV6-2/TRBV6-3 CASRLDSNQPQHF
16 TRBV5-1 CASSLVRTSGANVLTF
14 TRBV12-3/TRBV12-4 CASTRTAATDTQYF
15 TRBV5-1 CASSLPGTGVNEQFF
16 TRBV5-1 CASSTGQEGNTGELFF
14 TRBV3-1 CASSSRTAPGELFF
18 TRBV6-2/TRBV6-3 CASTQRGSLRVSDNEQFF
16 TRBV6-1 CASSPSVSGREETQYF
15 TRBV6-1 CASSRTGYNSYEQYF
16 TRBV5-1 CASSGTSEFSTGELFF
16 TRBV13 CASSTQRVAGDYEQYF
15 TRBV7-8 CASSWRRTGDSPLHF